These 4 T cell receptor beta chains originate from one sample sequenced in a study of T cell changes during pregnancy in multiple sclerosis. This table comes from immunoSEQ multiplex PCR, and its TCRdb copy is limited to in-frame clones, with some not included. In the table there are around 78,000 clones, 91% of which are singletons. The sample here was peripheral blood, taken in the third trimester of pregnancy. The receptors shown here come from a female donor in good health, enrolled as a control in a pregnancy study.

This clone came up once. The V call is TRBV27, the J call TRBJ2-6; D may be TRBD1 (5 bases). V shed 8 bases and J shed 0 bases, with 14 bases lying between them. The CDR3 runs to 16 residues. Germline CDR1 MNHEY, CDR2 SMNVEV (reference sequence). CDR3 nucleotides: TGTGCCAGCGGCCAGGGATGGGGCTCTGGGGCCAACGTCCTGACTTTC. It specifies CASGQGWGSGANVLTF.

V and J are TRBV29-1 and TRBJ1-3, with a possible D match to TRBD1 (6 bases). The CDR3 runs 14 residues. Germline V gives CDR1 SQVTM, CDR2 ANQGSEA. Between the trimmed V and J ends, which lost 6 bases and 0 bases, there was a span of 12 bases. This chain's CDR3 is CSVVGQNSGNTIYF. CDR3 DNA sequence: TGCAGCGTCGTTGGACAGAACTCTGGAAACACCATATATTTT.

The V and J genes are TRBV4-3 and TRBJ1-6; 7 bases are a match to TRBD1. The CDR3 has 15 amino acids. With 4 bases clipped from V and 6 bases from J, the junction kept 6 bases outside the gene matches. Germline V gene sequence: CDR1 LGHNA, CDR2 YSLEER. The CDR3, as DNA: TGCGCCAGCAGCCGGTTACAGGGGTTTAATTCACCCCTCCACTTT. Translation gives CASSRLQGFNSPLHF.

V is TRBV5-1 and J is TRBJ1-6, with 11 bases fitting TRBD1. The CDR3 runs 20 residues. The V and J ends lost 4 bases and 7 bases, in that order; junction bases with no gene match: 19. Germline CDR1 SGHRS, CDR2 YFSETQ. DNA for the CDR3: TGCGCCAGCAGCCCCGTATTGGACAGGGGGCGTCGGCAGCAGAATTCACCCCTCCACTTT. Amino acids: CASSPVLDRGRRQQNSPLHF.